Listed below are T cell receptor beta chains from one sample, sequenced in a study of blood T cell repertoires in COVID-19. The assay was immunoSEQ multiplex PCR, and TCRdb's table has in-frame clones only and misses some. Counted here are over 200,000 clones, about nine tenths occurring once; the ten biggest clones make up 15%. The sequenced sample was PBMCs or T cells enriched from blood (not recorded which). These receptors all come from a man aged 18-30 years who had recovered from COVID-19. Both conserved end residues are part of each CDR3. Fields, in order: J gene, V gene, CDR3 protein.

J: TRBJ2-2; V: TRBV6-5; CDR3: CATARGIGTGELFF
J: TRBJ1-1; V: TRBV28; CDR3: CASSFPIRGEAFF
J: TRBJ1-6; V: TRBV7-2; CDR3: CASSPGRAEDSPLHF
J: TRBJ2-5; V: TRBV2; CDR3: CASSELRGETQYF
J: TRBJ2-1; V: TRBV11-2; CDR3: CASSPNEAGRGEQFF
J: TRBJ2-5; V: TRBV6-5; CDR3: CASRRGGEETQYF
J: TRBJ2-3; V: TRBV4-1; CDR3: CASSLGHLKRLAEGSAQYF
J: TRBJ2-5; V: TRBV5-4; CDR3: CASSPASGGQETQYF
J: TRBJ2-7; V: TRBV9; CDR3: CASSEGLAGTEQYF
J: TRBJ1-6; V: TRBV10-3; CDR3: CAISQGQGANSPLHF
J: TRBJ1-2; V: TRBV4-2; CDR3: CASSQDRGQSNYGYTF
J: TRBJ1-4; V: TRBV6-9; CDR3: CASSYGTGSPKKLFF
J: TRBJ1-1; V: TRBV19; CDR3: CASNTIPLGHYSTGNTEAFF
J: TRBJ1-3; V: TRBV23-1; CDR3: CASSQQPLTGDTIYF
J: TRBJ2-3; V: TRBV7-2; CDR3: CASSLASASVGWDTQYF
J: TRBJ2-7; V: TRBV19; CDR3: CASSLGAATYEQYF
J: TRBJ1-5; V: TRBV12-3/TRBV12-4; CDR3: CASSRGQPQHF
J: TRBJ1-5; V: TRBV4-2; CDR3: CASSQDRQGDMGNQPQHF
J: TRBJ2-1; V: TRBV6-2/TRBV6-3; CDR3: CASSYGGATSYNEQFF
J: TRBJ2-7; V: TRBV28; CDR3: CASSSQYEQYF
J: TRBJ1-4; V: TRBV5-5; CDR3: CASSSGQGGTNEKLFF
J: TRBJ2-3; V: TRBV13; CDR3: CASSLGLGLAGGADTQYF
J: TRBJ2-2; V: TRBV15; CDR3: CATSRGRAVVGELFF
J: TRBJ2-2; V: TRBV12-3/TRBV12-4; CDR3: CASSLSQGELFF
J: TRBJ2-7; V: TRBV18; CDR3: CASSAGTPSYEQYF
J: TRBJ2-7; V: TRBV7-8; CDR3: CASSLGGSGSSEQYF
J: TRBJ1-5; V: TRBV28; CDR3: CASSTGLQPQHF
J: TRBJ1-3; V: TRBV5-1; CDR3: CASSPQLRTMAGNTIYF
J: TRBJ2-7; V: TRBV4-2; CDR3: CASSQDSTQWGTTALGEQYF
J: TRBJ2-6; V: TRBV30; CDR3: CAWSVRGSGANVLTF
J: TRBJ1-6; V: TRBV5-1; CDR3: CASSLDTGGMSNSPLHF
J: TRBJ2-1; V: TRBV11-3; CDR3: CASSLRLGNEQFF
J: TRBJ1-1; V: TRBV3-1/TRBV3-2; CDR3: CASSQSPGVNTEAFF
J: TRBJ2-7; V: TRBV27; CDR3: CASSLRATSGRSYEQYF